A single sample gave rise to the 6 T cell receptor beta chains below, sequenced in a study of blood T cell repertoires in COVID-19. Measured with immunoSEQ multiplex PCR; TCRdb has only the in-frame clones, and not every one. The sample yields hundreds of thousands of clones, about four fifths seen once. The sample taken for sequencing was peripheral blood. The receptors shown here come from a woman aged 50 to 60 who had recovered from COVID-19.

The chain recombines TRBV2 with TRBJ2-2; 8 nucleotides align to TRBD1. The CDR3 runs to 14 residues. Germline V gives CDR1 SNHLY, CDR2 FYNNEI. V lost 10 bases to trimming and J lost 0 bases; unmatched junction nucleotides: 4. In DNA form, the CDR3 reads TGTGCCACACAGGGGGGACCGAACACCGGGGAGCTGTTTTTT. This sequence encodes CATQGGPNTGELFF.

The CDR3 coding sequence is TGCAGTGCTAGTCGTACAGGAAGCAATCAGCCCCAGCATTTT. Its protein product is CSASRTGSNQPQHF. This chain links TRBV20-1 with TRBJ1-5; possible D gene TRBD1, 5 bases. Trimming cost V 3 bases and J 1 base, with 10 bases left between them. CDR1 is DFQATT and CDR2 is SNEGSKA in the germline V gene (reference sequence). This CDR3 is built from 14 residues.

The rearrangement joins TRBV2 to TRBJ2-1; 9 bases agree with TRBD2. There are 15 residues in the CDR3. The germline V gene encodes CDR1 SNHLY and CDR2 FYNNEI. J was trimmed by 5 bases and V by 3 bases; bases with no gene match: 5. The CDR3 sequence: CASSDLAGVDNEQFF. As DNA, the CDR3 is TGTGCCAGCAGTGATTTAGCGGGGGTAGACAATGAGCAGTTCTTC.

The genes are TRBV19 and TRBJ1-5; D is possibly TRBD1 (5 bases). The V gene's germline CDR1 is LNHDA and CDR2 SQIVND (reference sequence). The CDR3 runs 15 residues. The V and J ends lost 3 bases and 1 base respectively, with 10 bases between them. CDR3 sequence reads: CASSISPGSNQPQHF. CDR3 DNA sequence: TGTGCCAGTAGTATTAGTCCAGGGAGCAATCAGCCCCAGCATTTT. The entire variable domain, with the rest obtained from reference TRBV19 and TRBJ1-5, is as follows: DGGITQSPKYLFRKEGQNVTLSCEQNLNHDAMYWYRQDPGQGLRLIYYSQIVNDFQKGDIAEGYSVSREKKESFPLTVTSAQKNPTAFYLCASSISPGSNQPQHFGDGTRLSIL.

The gene calls are TRBV5-1 and TRBJ1-3, with 8 bases that match TRBD1. The junction had 5 bases not matched to a gene; V was cut back by 3 bases and J by 0 bases. Germline-derived CDR1 and CDR2 are SGHRS and YFSETQ. The CDR3 covers 16 residues. CDR3 region: CASSSGRGPSGNTIYF. Here the CDR3 DNA reads TGCGCCAGCAGCTCGGGCAGGGGGCCCTCTGGAAACACCATATATTTT.

The genes are TRBV6-5 and TRBJ2-5; 9 positions match TRBD1. Trimming cost V 4 bases and J 5 bases; bases outside gene matches: 11. Germline-derived CDR1 and CDR2 are MNHEY and SVGAGI. The CDR3 length is 16 residues. DNA for the CDR3: TGTGCCAGCAGTTTCGAGGGGACAGGGTCGTGGGAGACCCAGTACTTC. As protein: CASSFEGTGSWETQYF.